The clone carrying this T cell receptor beta chain turned up a few times. The antigen is undetermined. The record originates from a study of cytomegalovirus exposure and HLA in healthy donors. Study at large: Sequencing of 180 million or so T cells in an earlier analysis found some 100 million unique TCR beta sequences. Study-wide results and limits: Researchers reportedly found TCR beta sequences accurately predicted most subjects' HLA-A and HLA-B alleles. As a later analysis showed, a missense DCLRE1C variant was linked to trimming of TCR beta V- and J-genes.

The trim removed 6 bases at V and 7 bases at J, leaving 10 bases unmatched. The CDR3 has 16 residues. CDR1 and CDR2 (germline): SNHLY, FYNNEI. Amplification used 60 Vbeta primers and 13 Jbeta primers. The protocol was immunoSEQ multiplex PCR, while the TCRdb copy is restricted to in-frame clones and leaves out a portion. This table has about 140,000 clones, roughly four fifths appearing once. This clonotype was obtained from a female donor in good health and CMV-seropositive. The J gene is TRBJ1-6, the V gene TRBV2; 9 bases map to TRBD1. The sequencing input was PBMCs. CDR3 sequence (DNA): TGTGCCAGCAGCTATCCGGGACAGGGCGAGAATTCACCCCTCCACTTT. Amino acid sequence: CASSYPGQGENSPLHF.